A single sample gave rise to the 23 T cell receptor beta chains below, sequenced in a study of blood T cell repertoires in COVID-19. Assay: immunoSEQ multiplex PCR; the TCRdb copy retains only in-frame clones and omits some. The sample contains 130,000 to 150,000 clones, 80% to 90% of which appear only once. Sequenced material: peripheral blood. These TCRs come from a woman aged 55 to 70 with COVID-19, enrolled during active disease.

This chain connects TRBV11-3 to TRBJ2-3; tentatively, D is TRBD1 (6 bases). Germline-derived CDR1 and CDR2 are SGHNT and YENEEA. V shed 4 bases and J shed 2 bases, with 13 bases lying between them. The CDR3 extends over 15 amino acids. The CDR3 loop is CASSSRQGNTDTQYF. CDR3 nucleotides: TGTGCCAGCAGCTCCCGTCAGGGGAACACAGATACGCAGTATTTT.

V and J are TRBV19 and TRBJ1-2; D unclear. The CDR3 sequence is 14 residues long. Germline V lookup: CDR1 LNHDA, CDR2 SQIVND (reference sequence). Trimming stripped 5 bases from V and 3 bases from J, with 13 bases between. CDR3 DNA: TGTGCCAGTAGTCAGCCGATCCGGGACTATGGCTACACCTTC. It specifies CASSQPIRDYGYTF.

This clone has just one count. As DNA, the CDR3 is TGTGCCAGTAGTCCTACGACCACCGGGGATACGCAGTATTTT. Amino acid sequence: CASSPTTTGDTQYF. The chain recombines TRBV19 with TRBJ2-3; D gene uncertain. The V gene lost 5 bases and the J gene lost 6 bases, with 15 bases spanning the gap. The germline CDR1 and CDR2 sequences are LNHDA and SQIVND (reference sequence). The CDR3 loop spans 14 amino acids.

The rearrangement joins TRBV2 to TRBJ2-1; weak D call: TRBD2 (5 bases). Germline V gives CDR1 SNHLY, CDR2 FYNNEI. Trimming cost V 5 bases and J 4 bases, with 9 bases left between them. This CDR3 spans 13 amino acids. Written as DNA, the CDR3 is TGTGCCAGCAGTCCCGGACTTTACAATGAGCAGTTCTTC. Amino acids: CASSPGLYNEQFF.

The CDR3 nucleotides are TGTGCCAGCAGCGAACCGGGACAGGGTTCACCCCTCCACTTT. It yields the protein CASSEPGQGSPLHF. The rearrangement links TRBV5-5 to TRBJ1-6, with 9 bases lining up with TRBD1. CDR1 is SGHKS and CDR2 is YYEKEE in the germline V gene (reference sequence). CDR3 length: 14 amino acids. The J segment lost 9 bases and the V segment lost 4 bases, leaving 5 bases of the junction unmatched.

This CDR3 is CASSFGTGNYNEQFF. CDR3 bases: TGTGCCAGCAGCTTTGGGACAGGTAACTACAATGAGCAGTTCTTC. This sequence joins TRBV7-3 and TRBJ2-1; TRBD1 matches 8 bases. The CDR3 length is 15 residues. V gave up 3 bases and J gave up 3 bases; unmatched junction bases: 4. Germline V lookup: CDR1 SGHTA, CDR2 FQGTGA.

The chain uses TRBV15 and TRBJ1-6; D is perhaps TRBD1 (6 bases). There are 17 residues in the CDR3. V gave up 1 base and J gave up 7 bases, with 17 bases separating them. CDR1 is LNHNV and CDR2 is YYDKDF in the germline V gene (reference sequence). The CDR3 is CATSRGLPGQINSPLHF. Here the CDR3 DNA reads TGTGCCACCAGCAGAGGATTGCCGGGACAAATAAATTCACCCCTCCACTTT.

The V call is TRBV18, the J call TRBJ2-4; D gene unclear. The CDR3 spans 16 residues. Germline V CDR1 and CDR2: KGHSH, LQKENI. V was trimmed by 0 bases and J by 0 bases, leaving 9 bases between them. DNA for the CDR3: TGTGCCAGCTCACCACCGAACAAAATAGCCAAAAACATTCAGTACTTC. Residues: CASSPPNKIAKNIQYF.

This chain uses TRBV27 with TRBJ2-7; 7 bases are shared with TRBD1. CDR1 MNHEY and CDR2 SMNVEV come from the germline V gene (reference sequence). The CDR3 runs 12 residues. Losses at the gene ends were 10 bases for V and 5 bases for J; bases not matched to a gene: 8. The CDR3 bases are TGTGCCACCTCTTATACAGGGGACGAGCAGTACTTC. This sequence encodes CATSYTGDEQYF.

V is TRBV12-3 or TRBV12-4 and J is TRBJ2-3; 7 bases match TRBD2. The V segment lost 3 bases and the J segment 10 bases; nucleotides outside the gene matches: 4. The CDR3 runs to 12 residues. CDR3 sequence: CASSLEGRAQYF. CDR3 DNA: TGTGCCAGCAGTTTGGAGGGGAGGGCGCAGTATTTT.

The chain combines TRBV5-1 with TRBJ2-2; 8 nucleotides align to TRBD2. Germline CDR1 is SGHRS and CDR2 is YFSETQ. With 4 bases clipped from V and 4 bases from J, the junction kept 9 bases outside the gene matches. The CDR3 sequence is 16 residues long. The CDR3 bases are TGCGCCAGCAGCCCCCAAATCGCGGGGGGCACCGGGGAGCTGTTTTTT. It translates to CASSPQIAGGTGELFF.

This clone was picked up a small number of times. The CDR3 protein is CASSPPGQGVWNWYTEAFF. CDR3 coding DNA: TGTGCCAGCAGTCCTCCGGGACAGGGGGTTTGGAATTGGTACACTGAAGCTTTCTTT. J is TRBJ1-1 and V is TRBV6-6; TRBD1 aligns across 11 bases. The CDR3 loop spans 19 amino acids. After removal of 5 bases from V and 3 bases from J, the junction contained 17 bases not matched to a gene. CDR1 MNHNY and CDR2 SVGAGI come from the germline V gene (reference sequence).

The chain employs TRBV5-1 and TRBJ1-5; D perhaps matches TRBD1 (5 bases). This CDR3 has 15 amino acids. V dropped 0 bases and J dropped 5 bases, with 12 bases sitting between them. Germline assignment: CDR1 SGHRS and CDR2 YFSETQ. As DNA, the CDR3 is TGCGCCAGCAGCTTGGAAGACAGTGCTTATCAGCCCCAGCATTTT. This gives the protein CASSLEDSAYQPQHF.

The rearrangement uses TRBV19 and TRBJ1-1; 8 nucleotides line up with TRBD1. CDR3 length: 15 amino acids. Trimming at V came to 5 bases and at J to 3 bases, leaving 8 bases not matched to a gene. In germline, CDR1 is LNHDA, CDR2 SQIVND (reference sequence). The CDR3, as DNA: TGTGCCAGTAGTTCCCAGGACAGGGAGGACACTGAAGCTTTCTTT. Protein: CASSSQDREDTEAFF.

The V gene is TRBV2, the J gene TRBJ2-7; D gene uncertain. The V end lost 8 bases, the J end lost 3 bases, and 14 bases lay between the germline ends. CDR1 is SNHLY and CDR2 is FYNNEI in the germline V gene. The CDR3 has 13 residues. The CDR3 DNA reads TGTGCCAGCGTACCTTACGAACACTACGAGCAGTACTTC. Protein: CASVPYEHYEQYF. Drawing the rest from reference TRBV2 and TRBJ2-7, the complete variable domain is EPEVTQTPSHQVTQMGQEVILRCVPISNHLYFYWYRQILGQKVEFLVSFYNNEISEKSEIFDDQFSVERPDGSNFTLKIRSTKLEDSAMYFCASVPYEHYEQYFGPGTRLTVT.

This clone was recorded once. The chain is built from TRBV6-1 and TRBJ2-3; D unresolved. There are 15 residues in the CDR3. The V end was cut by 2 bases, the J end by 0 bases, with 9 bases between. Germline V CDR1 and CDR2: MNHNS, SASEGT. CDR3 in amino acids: CASSERARSTDTQYF. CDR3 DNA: TGTGCCAGCAGTGAAAGAGCGAGGAGCACAGATACGCAGTATTTT.

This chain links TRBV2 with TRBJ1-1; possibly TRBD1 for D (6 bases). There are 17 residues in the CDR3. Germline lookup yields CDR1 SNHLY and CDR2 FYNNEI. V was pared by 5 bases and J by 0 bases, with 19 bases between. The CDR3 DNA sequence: TGTGCCAGCAGTTACGGACAGAGCAACTTAATGAACACTGAAGCTTTCTTT. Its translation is CASSYGQSNLMNTEAFF.

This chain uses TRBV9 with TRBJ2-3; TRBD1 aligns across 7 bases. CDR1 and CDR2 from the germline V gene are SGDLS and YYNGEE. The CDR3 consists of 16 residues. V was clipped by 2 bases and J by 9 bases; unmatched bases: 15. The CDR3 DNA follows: TGTGCCAGCAGCGTCGCAGGGGGTACCATTTCCGAGACGCAGTATTTT. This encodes CASSVAGGTISETQYF.

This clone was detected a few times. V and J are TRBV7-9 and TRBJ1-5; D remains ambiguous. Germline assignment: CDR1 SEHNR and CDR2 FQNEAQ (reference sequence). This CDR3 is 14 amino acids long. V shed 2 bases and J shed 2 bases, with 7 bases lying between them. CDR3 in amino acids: CASSLTGGNQPQHF. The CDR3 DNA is TGTGCCAGCAGCTTAACCGGGGGCAATCAGCCCCAGCATTTT.

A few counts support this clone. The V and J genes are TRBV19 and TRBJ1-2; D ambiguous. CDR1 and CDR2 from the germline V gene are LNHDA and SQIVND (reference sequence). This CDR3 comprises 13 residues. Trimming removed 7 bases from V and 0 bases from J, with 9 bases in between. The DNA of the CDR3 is TGTGCCAGTAATTACGGAGCTAACTATGGCTACACCTTC. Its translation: CASNYGANYGYTF.

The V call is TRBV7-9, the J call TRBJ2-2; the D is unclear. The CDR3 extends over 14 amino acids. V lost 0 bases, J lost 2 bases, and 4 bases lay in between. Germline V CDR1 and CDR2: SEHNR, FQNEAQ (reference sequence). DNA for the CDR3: TGTGCCAGCAGCTTAGCTACTAACACCGGGGAGCTGTTTTTT. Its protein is CASSLATNTGELFF.

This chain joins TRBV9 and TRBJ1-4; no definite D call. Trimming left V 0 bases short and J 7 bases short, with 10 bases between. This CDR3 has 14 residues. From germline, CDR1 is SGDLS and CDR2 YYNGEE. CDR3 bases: TGTGCCAGCAGCGTAGAATCAGGAGGTGAAAAACTGTTTTTT. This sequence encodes CASSVESGGEKLFF.

Here the CDR3 DNA reads TGCGCCAGCAGCCCGAGCCTTCGACAGGGCTTTACTGAAGCTTTCTTT. This encodes CASSPSLRQGFTEAFF. The V call is TRBV5-1, the J call TRBJ1-1; 7 nucleotides match TRBD1. In germline, CDR1 is SGHRS, CDR2 YFSETQ. CDR3 size: 16 residues. The trim removed 4 bases at V and 5 bases at J, leaving 14 bases unmatched. Full variable domain (outside the CDR3, taken from reference TRBV5-1 and TRBJ1-1): KAGVTQTPRYLIKTRGQQVTLSCSPISGHRSVSWYQQTPGQGLQFLFEYFSETQRNKGNFPGRFSGRQFSNSRSEMNVSTLELGDSALYLCASSPSLRQGFTEAFFGQGTRLTVV.